This T cell receptor beta chain was found in a study of CD8+ T cells in alopecia areata (dated by TCRdb to 2017 to 2018). Describing the broader study: The treated patients, all with moderate-to-severe alopecia areata, were enrolled in an open-label pilot trial of oral tofacitinib given at 5 to 10 mg twice daily. Scalp tissue and sorted CD4+ and CD8+ peripheral blood T cells from patchy and totalis/universalis alopecia areata patients and from healthy controls were covered by human TCRbeta sequencing. Scalp clonality was compared across normal scalp (n=4), patchy alopecia areata scalp (n=8), and alopecia totalis/universalis scalp (n=8). The RNA source kit depended on sample type: the PAXgene miRNA kit for fixed scalp, the miRNeasy kit for PBMCs, and the RNeasy kit for mouse skin. For the treated patients, the SALT score, which quantifies what percentage of scalp surface area is affected, served as the measure of disease severity. Tofacitinib was administered for 6 to 18 months, and 6 months of follow-up off drug were then conducted to assess delayed response and recurrence. immunoSEQ multiplex PCR using 35 Vbeta forward primers and 13 Jbeta reverse primers was used to amplify TCRbeta CDR3 regions. High-throughput TCRbeta sequencing was used to examine T cell clonal expansion in alopecia areata in both the C3H/HeJ mouse model and human patients. Patients on tofacitinib were biopsied at baseline and after 4 and 24 weeks of treatment, and several of the patients also had a later scalp biopsy. Overall study outcomes, separate from this receptor: With tofacitinib, both scalp clonality and the number of expanded CD8+ clones among the top 100 scalp clones went down significantly. Scalp TCR repertoire analysis is complicated because resident alphabeta T cells in normal human skin are also sequenced, whereas mouse skin is dominated by gammadelta T cells. Compared with normal scalp, lesional scalp, particularly in alopecia totalis/universalis, had higher clonality and more expanded CD8+ clones, which suggests antigenic drive. Shared TCR sequences between patients were less evident than in mice, which may be partly attributable to HLA diversity in the patient population. Many expanded lesional clones were found to persist in scalp and blood during tofacitinib treatment, and relapse after treatment cessation may be partly explained by this persistence. Because the treated cohort was small and had only one nonresponder, larger studies are needed to examine links between baseline CD8+ expansion and response.

The CDR3 runs 14 amino acids, cysteine and phenylalanine included. Only CDR3 DNA is held: 42 bases, read in frame from base 1. As encoded in the germline V gene, CDR1 is SQVTM while CDR2 is ANQGSEA. Germline trimming: 2 bases from V, 5 bases from J; junction bases outside gene matches: 7. Concerning this clone: Which antigen it targets is not known. No base qualities exist here, and no much larger clone lies one base off it.

Sample time point, as interpreted from the label and publication: about 5 months on oral tofacitinib. This specimen's treatment or condition label, interpreted: oral pan-JAK inhibitor, 5-10 mg twice daily. From alopecia areata patients, peripheral blood was collected along with lesional scalp punch biopsies. PBMCs were isolated by density centrifugation and stained for CD3, CD4 and CD8, after which CD4+ and CD8+ T cells were sorted on a FACSAria. Receptor libraries were prepared by the immunoSEQ multiplex PCR assay. To provide template for TCR sequencing, every sample had RNA extracted and reverse transcribed into cDNA. SuperScript III was used to make first-strand cDNA, primed with a 2:1 mix of oligo-dT and random hexamers. A synthetic immune receptor repertoire was used to measure amplification bias, and any remaining bias was corrected computationally. The authors' analysis ran thus. Raw reads were preprocessed to remove errors, and CDR3 was defined by IMGT conventions from the conserved cysteine to phenylalanine. To get clonality, Shannon entropy was normalized by log2 of the number of productive unique TCRs and the result was subtracted from 1. Scalp TCRbeta sequences were cross-referenced with sorted blood CD4 and CD8 repertoires so that the CD4 or CD8 identity of scalp clones could be inferred. What TCRdb holds here is the immuneACCESS table cut down to in-frame rearrangements. Part of the clones is not present; checked against another copy, under half of the missing clones reflect an unresolved V gene, and the others are unexplained. V and J calls and clone size are those listed in that table; D and trimming were worked out from the DNA. This sample is represented by 95,000 to 120,000 clones; 55% to 60% of them were singletons. About 3.4% of the sample comes from the top ten.

The receptor was derived from a human donor with alopecia areata. Sequenced here: CD4+ T cells sorted from blood, sampled at week 24, from a patient treated with tofacitinib. Recombination connected TRBV29-1 to TRBJ2-7; the junction holds 9 bases that match TRBD1. The CDR3 region reads CSVELGQGKDEQYF. The nucleotide sequence is TGCAGCGTTGAACTGGGACAGGGAAAGGACGAGCAGTACTTC.